This T cell receptor beta chain was sequenced during a study of T cells in localized non-small cell lung cancer. Points from the study as a whole: Of the tissues analyzed, uninvolved adjacent lung showed maximal T cell clonality, greater than tumor.

The protocol was immunoSEQ multiplex PCR, while the TCRdb copy is restricted to in-frame clones and leaves out a portion. The sample gives some 82,000 clones, around 80% of which show up once; roughly 21% is in the top ten. With 4 bases clipped from V and 0 bases from J, the junction kept 3 bases outside the gene matches. Germline CDR1 and CDR2: SNHLY and FYNNEI. The CDR3 runs to 15 residues. Points on this clone: The antigen remains undetermined.

The chain recombines TRBV2 with TRBJ1-1, with 9 nucleotides matching TRBD1. The TCR originated in a man between 40 and 75 years old with stage II squamous cell lung carcinoma. The specimen comprised PBMCs, sampled before any cancer treatment. The CDR3 coding sequence is TGTGCCAGCAGTGCGACAGGGGGAATGAACACTGAAGCTTTCTTT. This translates into CASSATGGMNTEAFF.